These 4 T cell receptor beta chains were all obtained from the same sample, sequenced in a study of spatial heterogeneity in lung cancer. This sample's time point: sample taken at primary tumor resection. Unsorted whole RNA samples from tumor, nontumor lung or frozen PBMC were sequenced. One entry per CDR3 protein, called by TCRdb with MiXCR from the 5' RACE reads. There are about 38,000 distinct CDR3 sequences in the sample; around 7% occur only once, and under 30% lies in the top ten. The specimen comprised PBMCs, sampled at surgery. These receptors were collected from a male donor with early-stage non-small cell lung cancer.

This clonotype was seen many times. The chain couples TRBV12-3 or TRBV12-4 to TRBJ2-2; tentative D call: TRBD1 (7 bases). The CDR3 loop spans 17 amino acids. Trimming stripped 4 bases from V and 4 bases from J, with 19 bases between. The CDR3 loop reads CASSSIQGGIPTGELFF. The CDR3 DNA is TGTGCCAGCAGTTCGATTCAGGGGGGAATTCCCACCGGGGAGCTGTTTTTT.

This CDR3 reads CASSRRRLAGDNEQFF. CDR3 nucleotide sequence: TGTGCCAGCAGCCGCCGGAGACTAGCGGGAGACAATGAGCAGTTCTTC. This chain connects TRBV7-8 to TRBJ2-1, with 12 bases aligning to TRBD2. The germline V gene has CDR1 SGHVS and CDR2 FQNEAQ. The J segment lost 5 bases and the V segment lost 5 bases, leaving 7 bases of the junction unmatched. The CDR3 is made up of 16 amino acids. The complete variable domain, with remaining parts taken from reference TRBV7-8 and TRBJ2-1, reads GAGVSQSPRYKVAKRGQDVALRCDPISGHVSLFWYQQALGQGPEFLTYFQNEAQLDKSGLPSDRFFAERPEGSVSTLKIQRTQQEDSAVYLCASSRRRLAGDNEQFFGPGTRLTVL.

This clonotype was observed a handful of times. The V call is TRBV7-2, the J call TRBJ2-1; 8 bases match TRBD2. Germline trimming cut 3 bases from V and 7 bases from J; bases unmatched to any gene: 8. The germline V gene encodes CDR1 SGHTA and CDR2 FQGNSA. This CDR3 has 15 amino acids. For the CDR3, the DNA is TGTGCCAGCAGCTTTGAGGCGGGAGGCTCGAATGAGCAGTTCTTC. Encoded protein: CASSFEAGGSNEQFF.

This clonotype showed up many times. V and J are TRBV29-1 and TRBJ1-1; D is ambiguous. From germline, CDR1 is SQVTM and CDR2 ANQGSEA. This CDR3 region has 12 residues. V shed 5 bases and J shed 4 bases, with 11 bases lying between them. CDR3 sequence (DNA): TGCAGCGTTACGACCCTTGTCACTGAAGCTTTCTTT. It translates to CSVTTLVTEAFF.